This T cell receptor (beta chain) was observed in a study of CD8 T cells in ankylosing spondylitis. Study-level points and caveats: Characteristic, it appeared, of ankylosing spondylitis blood was a TCR beta motif of seven or eight highly homologous variants. Clones that were linked to disease were CD8+ and were relatively rare in peripheral blood.

Notes on this clonotype: What it binds is not known.

Quantitative barcoded 5'-RACE was used to prepare TCR beta libraries. TCRdb passed the 5' RACE reads through MiXCR, listing each CDR3 protein once. The sample lists around 770,000 distinct CDR3 sequences; roughly 19% were seen once. The germline V gene has CDR1 SQVTM and CDR2 ANQGSEA. The CDR3 length is 11 residues. Between the trimmed V and J ends, which lost 6 bases and 5 bases, there was a span of 10 bases. Material: blood, either unsorted or a sorted T cell fraction (not recorded which). The origin of this receptor is a male donor with ankylosing spondylitis. The genes are TRBV29-1 and TRBJ2-5; D possibly corresponds to TRBD1 (6 bases). The CDR3 DNA reads TGCAGCGTCGGACAGAAGGAGACCCAGTACTTC. Protein: CSVGQKETQYF.